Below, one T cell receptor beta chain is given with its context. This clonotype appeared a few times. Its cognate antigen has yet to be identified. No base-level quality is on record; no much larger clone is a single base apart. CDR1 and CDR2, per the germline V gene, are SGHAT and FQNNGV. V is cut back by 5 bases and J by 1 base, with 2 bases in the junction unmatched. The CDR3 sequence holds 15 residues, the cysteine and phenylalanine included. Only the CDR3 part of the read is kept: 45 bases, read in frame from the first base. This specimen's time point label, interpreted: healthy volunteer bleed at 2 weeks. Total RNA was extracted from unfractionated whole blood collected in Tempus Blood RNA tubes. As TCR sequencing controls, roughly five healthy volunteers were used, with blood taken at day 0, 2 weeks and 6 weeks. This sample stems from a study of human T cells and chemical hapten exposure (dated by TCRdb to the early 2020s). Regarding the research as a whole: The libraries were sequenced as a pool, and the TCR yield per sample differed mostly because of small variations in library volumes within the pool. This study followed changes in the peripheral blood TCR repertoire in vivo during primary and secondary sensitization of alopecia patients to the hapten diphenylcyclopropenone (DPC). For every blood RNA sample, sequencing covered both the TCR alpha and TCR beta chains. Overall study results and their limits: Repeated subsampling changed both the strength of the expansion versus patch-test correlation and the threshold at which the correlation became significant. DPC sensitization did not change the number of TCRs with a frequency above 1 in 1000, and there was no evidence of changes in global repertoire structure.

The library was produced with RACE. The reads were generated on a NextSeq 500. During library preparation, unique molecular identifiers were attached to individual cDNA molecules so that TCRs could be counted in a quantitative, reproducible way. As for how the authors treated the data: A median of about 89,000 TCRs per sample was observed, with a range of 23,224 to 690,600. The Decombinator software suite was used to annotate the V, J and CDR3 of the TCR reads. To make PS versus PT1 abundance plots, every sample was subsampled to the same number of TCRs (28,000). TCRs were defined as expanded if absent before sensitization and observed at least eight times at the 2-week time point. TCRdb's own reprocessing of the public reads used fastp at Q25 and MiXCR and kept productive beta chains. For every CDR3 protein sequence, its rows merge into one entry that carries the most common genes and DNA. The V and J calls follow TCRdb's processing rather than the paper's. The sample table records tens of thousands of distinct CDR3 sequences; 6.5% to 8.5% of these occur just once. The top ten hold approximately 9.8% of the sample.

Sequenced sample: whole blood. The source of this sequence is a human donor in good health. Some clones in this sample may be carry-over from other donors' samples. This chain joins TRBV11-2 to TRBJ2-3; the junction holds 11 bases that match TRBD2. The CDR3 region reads CASSLTSGGTDTQYF. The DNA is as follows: TGTGCCAGCAGCCTGACTAGCGGGGGCACAGATACGCAGTATTTT.